This T cell receptor (beta chain) is from a study of T-cell memory formation after mild COVID-19. Study at large: Largely donor-specific TCR clusters were found. Notes on the study in general: Pre-infection memory carried some responding clones, suggesting that cross-reactive memory joined. While clones contracting from day 15 to 85 were balanced between CD4 and CD8, later expanders leaned CD4+. Among CD4+ contracting clones, most were CM and EM, and CD8+ ones EMRA.

TCRdb processed the 5' RACE reads anew with MiXCR; each CDR3 protein has one entry. The table records 500,000 to 650,000 distinct CDR3 sequences, less than 25% of them present only once. Details on this clonotype: The antigen remains undetermined.

The CDR3 covers 16 residues. Germline lookup yields CDR1 SGHDT and CDR2 YYEEEE. J gave up 3 bases and V 3 bases, and 7 bases lay outside the gene matches. Sequenced: PBMCs or a T cell subset sorted from them (not recorded which). The sequence was collected from an adult woman who had mild COVID-19 (a few samples of this study predate the infection). Cell type and time point are not known. The chain couples TRBV5-6 to TRBJ1-4, with TRBD1 identical over 8 bases. Here the CDR3 DNA reads TGTGCCAGCAGCTCGGCAGGGGGCTCGGCTAATGAAAAACTGTTTTTT. It specifies CASSSAGGSANEKLFF.